These 29 T cell receptor beta chains share one sample of origin, sequenced in a study of OX40 agonist ivuxolimab in advanced cancers. Some clones are missing from TCRdb's copy, which holds only in-frame ones; the method was immunoSEQ multiplex PCR. The data show tens of thousands of clones, approximately 91% seen once. The sequences come from CD4+ or CD8+ T cells sorted from blood, collected in a trial of the OX40 agonist ivuxolimab. Receptors originate from an adult with an advanced solid tumor such as melanoma, head and neck, liver or kidney cancer.

The rearrangement links TRBV28 to TRBJ1-5; weak D call: TRBD1 (5 bases). The germline V and J ends were trimmed by 3 bases and 2 bases, with 14 bases remaining between them. The CDR3 spans 16 residues. In germline, CDR1 is MDHEN, CDR2 SYDVKM. CDR3 in amino acids: CASSLVAGIGNQPQHF. The CDR3, as DNA: TGTGCCAGCAGTTTGGTCGCAGGGATAGGCAATCAGCCCCAGCATTTT.

This chain connects TRBV2 to TRBJ1-5; possible D gene TRBD1, 5 bases. The CDR3 extends over 13 amino acids. Germline values: CDR1 SNHLY, CDR2 FYNNEI. Trimming stripped 10 bases from V and 0 bases from J, with 10 bases between. CDR3 sequence reads: CATQGYSNQPQHF. The CDR3 nucleotides read TGTGCCACCCAGGGATATAGCAATCAGCCCCAGCATTTT.

The chain links TRBV7-6 to TRBJ2-3; D is unclear. The V gene lost 1 base and the J gene lost 10 bases, with 12 bases spanning the gap. The CDR3 loop spans 13 amino acids. Per germline, CDR1 SGHVS and CDR2 FNYEAQ. The CDR3 DNA is TGTGCCAGCAGCTTAGGAGAACAATGGGCGCAGTATTTT. Translated, it gives CASSLGEQWAQYF.

The rearrangement links TRBV2 to TRBJ2-7, with D perhaps TRBD2 (6 bases). Germline V lookup: CDR1 SNHLY, CDR2 FYNNEI. CDR3 length equals 12 residues. Trimming pared 10 bases from V and 4 bases from J, leaving 14 bases between. Written as DNA, the CDR3 is TGTGCCACCCGATGGGGGGAGTACGAGCAGTACGTC. It yields the protein CATRWGEYEQYV.

This rearrangement joins TRBV9 to TRBJ1-2; D uncertain. This CDR3 is built from 13 residues. Deletions cut 0 bases from V and 8 bases from J, with 11 bases between. Germline V CDR1 and CDR2: SGDLS, YYNGEE. Here the CDR3 DNA reads TGTGCCAGCAGCGTAGACCCGATCGGGGGCTACACCTTC. Protein sequence: CASSVDPIGGYTF.

The V gene is TRBV30, the J gene TRBJ2-4; the match to TRBD2 covers 7 bases. This CDR3 is 15 amino acids long. V lost 0 bases, J lost 8 bases, and 10 bases stayed unmatched. The germline V gene encodes CDR1 GTSNPN and CDR2 SVGIG (reference sequence). The CDR3 nucleotides read TGTGCCTGGAGTGTCTTAGCGGGCACCGAGGACATTCAGTACTTC. Its protein product is CAWSVLAGTEDIQYF. The full variable domain, in which reference TRBV30 and TRBJ2-4 provide the parts outside the CDR3, is SQTIHQWPATLVQPVGSPLSLECTVEGTSNPNLYWYRQAAGRGLQLLFYSVGIGQISSEVPQNLSASRPQDRQFILSSKKLLLSDSGFYLCAWSVLAGTEDIQYFGAGTRLSVL.

The V gene is TRBV7-6, the J gene TRBJ1-5, with a weak D call TRBD1 (6 bases). CDR3 length: 15 amino acids. Germline CDR1 is SGHVS and CDR2 is FNYEAQ. Trimming left V 5 bases short and J 6 bases short, with 17 bases between. The CDR3 DNA reads TGTGCCAGCAGCACCGCCCCAGGGGTTGGTCAGCCCCAGCATTTT. Its protein product is CASSTAPGVGQPQHF. The whole variable domain, remainder taken from reference TRBV7-6 and TRBJ1-5, is GAGVSQSPRYKVTKRGQDVALRCDPISGHVSLYWYRQALGQGPEFLTYFNYEAQQDKSGLPNDRFSAERPEGSISTLTIQRTEQRDSAMYRCASSTAPGVGQPQHFGDGTRLSIL.

The V gene is TRBV7-6, the J gene TRBJ1-3; D might be TRBD1 (5 bases). The CDR3 length is 14 residues. Trimming took off 7 bases at V and 1 base at J, with 11 bases between the two ends. Germline values: CDR1 SGHVS, CDR2 FNYEAQ. CDR3 protein: CASTLGGSGNTIYF. The CDR3 nucleotides read TGTGCCAGCACCCTCGGGGGATCTGGAAACACCATATATTTT.

The chain uses TRBV27 and TRBJ2-1; D unresolved. This CDR3 has 13 amino acids. Germline lookup yields CDR1 MNHEY and CDR2 SMNVEV (reference sequence). Trimming pared 10 bases from V and 4 bases from J, leaving 14 bases between. CDR3 protein: CATHPEGYNEQFF. CDR3 bases: TGTGCCACTCACCCTGAAGGTTACAATGAGCAGTTCTTC.

V is TRBV4-1 and J is TRBJ2-7; D tentatively fits TRBD1 or TRBD2 (5 bases each). This CDR3 contains 16 residues. CDR1 is MGHRA, CDR2 YSYEKL, per germline. V lost 0 bases and J lost 3, with 15 bases in between. The CDR3 nucleotides read TGCGCCAGCAGCCAAGATCCTGGGGGTACCTACTACGAGCAGTACTTC. It codes for CASSQDPGGTYYEQYF.

The chain joins TRBV27 to TRBJ1-1; D may be TRBD1 (6 bases). V dropped 6 bases and J dropped 0 bases, with 11 bases sitting between them. The CDR3 is 14 amino acids. Germline V CDR1 and CDR2: MNHEY, SMNVEV (reference sequence). As DNA, the CDR3 is TGTGCCAGCAGCTCGGACAGATTGAACACTGAAGCTTTCTTT. Protein sequence: CASSSDRLNTEAFF.

The chain employs TRBV5-1 and TRBJ2-7; weak D call: TRBD2 (6 bases). Germline-derived CDR1 and CDR2 are SGHRS and YFSETQ. V lost 3 bases to trimming and J lost 2 bases, with 21 bases between them. CDR3 size: 17 residues. The CDR3 nucleotides are TGCGCCAGCAGCTCGGGCCCCGGGGGTACGGGGACCTACGAGCAGTACTTC. Protein product: CASSSGPGGTGTYEQYF.

The chain joins TRBV27 to TRBJ2-3; the D is unclear. The germline V and J ends were trimmed by 2 bases and 1 base, with 7 bases remaining between them. Germline V CDR1 and CDR2: MNHEY, SMNVEV (reference sequence). This CDR3 region has 14 residues. This CDR3 is CASSLAAGTDTQYF. The CDR3 bases are TGTGCCAGCAGTTTAGCTGCTGGCACAGATACGCAGTATTTT.

V gene TRBV29-1 combines with J gene TRBJ1-2; 7 bases are a match to TRBD1. The CDR3 spans 16 residues. V was pared by 3 bases and J by 1 base, with 11 bases of the junction left unmatched. Germline lookup yields CDR1 SQVTM and CDR2 ANQGSEA. CDR3 in amino acids: CSVDRLTGTINYGYTF. CDR3 nucleotides: TGCAGCGTTGATCGACTGACAGGGACCATTAACTATGGCTACACCTTC.

The gene calls are TRBV2 and TRBJ2-1, with 7 bases aligning to TRBD1. V trimming: 5 bases; J trimming: 0 bases; junction bases outside the gene matches: 4. The CDR3 runs to 15 residues. Looked up from germline, CDR1 is SNHLY and CDR2 is FYNNEI. The CDR3: CASSLTGSSYNEQFF. In DNA form, the CDR3 reads TGTGCCAGCAGTCTGACAGGGAGCTCCTACAATGAGCAGTTCTTC.

The genes are TRBV5-4 and TRBJ2-1, with unresolved D. Trimming stripped 4 bases from V and 6 bases from J, with 11 bases between. CDR3 length: 13 residues. Looked up from germline, CDR1 is SGHNT and CDR2 is YYREEE (reference sequence). In nucleotides, the CDR3 is TGTGCCAGCAGCATGGACCCGATCAATGAGCAGTTCTTC. Protein product: CASSMDPINEQFF.

This chain connects TRBV11-2 to TRBJ1-5, with D uncertain. Germline loops: CDR1 SGHAT, CDR2 FQNNGV. V lost 4 bases to trimming and J lost 8 bases, with 9 bases between them. This CDR3 is built from 12 residues. CDR3 DNA: TGTGCCAGCAGCTCCTATCAGGAGCCCCAGCATTTT. Amino acid sequence: CASSSYQEPQHF.

V gene TRBV6-5 combines with J gene TRBJ2-7; 9 nucleotides agree with TRBD1. The J segment lost 7 bases and the V segment lost 6 bases, leaving 10 bases of the junction unmatched. CDR3 length: 14 residues. CDR1 and CDR2 (germline): MNHEY, SVGAGI. In DNA form, the CDR3 reads TGTGCCAGCAGGCCCGGGACAGGGACGAGGGAGCAGTACTTC. Residues: CASRPGTGTREQYF.

The genes are TRBV19 and TRBJ1-1; a weak D match, TRBD1 (5 bases). Germline V gene data show CDR1 as LNHDA and CDR2 as SQIVND (reference sequence). The V end was cut by 3 bases, the J end by 0 bases, with 8 bases between. The CDR3 has 14 residues. The CDR3 bases are TGTGCCAGTAGTATGGGGCAGCTGAACACTGAAGCTTTCTTT. Translating gives CASSMGQLNTEAFF.

This chain joins TRBV9 and TRBJ2-3, with TRBD2 identical over 7 bases. Germline assignment: CDR1 SGDLS and CDR2 YYNGEE. The CDR3 runs to 15 residues. V lost 3 bases and J lost 0; bases outside the gene matches: 4. The CDR3 coding sequence is TGTGCCAGCAGCGCGGCGGGAGTGAGCACAGATACGCAGTATTTT. This encodes CASSAAGVSTDTQYF. Full variable domain (missing parts from reference TRBV9 and TRBJ2-3): DSGVTQTPKHLITATGQRVTLRCSPRSGDLSVYWYQQSLDQGLQFLIQYYNGEERAKGNILERFSAQQFPDLHSELNLSSLELGDSALYFCASSAAGVSTDTQYFGPGTRLTVL.

There are a few counts of this clone. The chain uses TRBV2 and TRBJ1-1; perhaps TRBD1 as D (6 bases). This CDR3 has 13 residues. CDR1 SNHLY and CDR2 FYNNEI come from the germline V gene. V dropped 7 bases and J dropped 8 bases, with 17 bases sitting between them. CDR3 region: CASIKTGASEAFF. The CDR3, as DNA: TGTGCCAGCATTAAGACAGGCGCTTCAGAAGCTTTCTTT.

V is TRBV6-1 and J is TRBJ2-3; possible D gene TRBD2, 7 bases. The germline CDR1 and CDR2 sequences are MNHNS and SASEGT. The V gene lost 2 bases and the J gene lost 4 bases, with 16 bases spanning the gap. The CDR3 runs to 16 residues. This chain's CDR3 is CASSEIPGGPADTQYF. The CDR3 bases are TGTGCCAGCAGTGAAATTCCGGGGGGCCCGGCAGATACGCAGTATTTT.

The rearrangement uses TRBV5-4 and TRBJ1-3; 9 nucleotides align to TRBD1. The CDR3 spans 13 residues. Losses at the gene ends were 5 bases for V and 4 bases for J; bases not matched to a gene: 1. In germline, CDR1 is SGHNT, CDR2 YYREEE (reference sequence). The CDR3 nucleotides are TGTGCCAGCAGGGGACAGGGAGGAAACACCATATATTTT. Its translation is CASRGQGGNTIYF.

J is TRBJ1-2 and V is TRBV9; no definite D call. Trimming took off 5 bases at V and 3 bases at J, with 17 bases between the two ends. Germline CDR1 SGDLS, CDR2 YYNGEE. The CDR3 runs to 15 residues. Here the CDR3 reads CASRFGRETDYGYTF. In DNA form, the CDR3 reads TGTGCCAGCAGATTTGGGCGGGAAACGGACTATGGCTACACCTTC.

The chain combines TRBV6-1 with TRBJ1-1, with unresolved D. The germline V and J ends were trimmed by 10 bases and 1 base, with 10 bases remaining between them. The CDR3 has 12 residues. Per the germline V gene, CDR1 is MNHNS and CDR2 is SASEGT. The CDR3 DNA is TGTGCCACCCCGGTCTCGAACACTGAAGCTTTCTTT. It is translated as CATPVSNTEAFF.

This chain connects TRBV11-2 to TRBJ2-7, with D unresolved. The V gene's germline CDR1 is SGHAT and CDR2 FQNNGV. CDR3 length equals 13 residues. V was pared by 2 bases and J by 2 bases, with 7 bases between. The CDR3 DNA follows: TGTGCCAGCAGCTTATCAGCCCCCTACGAGCAGTACTTC. It encodes CASSLSAPYEQYF.

V usage is TRBV7-9 and J usage is TRBJ2-5, with a weak D call TRBD2 (6 bases). CDR1 and CDR2 (germline): SEHNR, FQNEAQ (reference sequence). Trimming took 5 bases from V and 5 from J, leaving 12 bases between them. CDR3 size: 13 residues. The CDR3 coding sequence is TGTGCCAGCAGCGCGGGACTGTCGGAGACCCAGTACTTC. As protein: CASSAGLSETQYF.

This rearrangement joins TRBV4-3 to TRBJ1-4, with D perhaps matching TRBD1 (5 bases). This CDR3 contains 16 residues. The germline gives CDR1 LGHNA, CDR2 YSLEER. Trimming pared 3 bases from V and 4 bases from J, leaving 15 bases between. Written as DNA, the CDR3 is TGCGCCAGCAGCCACCGCGGGACGGGAGTTAATGAAAAACTGTTTTTT. Translation gives CASSHRGTGVNEKLFF.

The chain links TRBV4-1 to TRBJ1-6, with 11 bases aligning to TRBD1. Trimming cost V 4 bases and J 0 bases; bases outside gene matches: 8. From germline, CDR1 is MGHRA and CDR2 YSYEKL. This CDR3 region has 19 residues. The CDR3 nucleotides read TGCGCCAGCAGCCTAAGCCCCGGGACAGGGGGCTCCTATAATTCACCCCTCCACTTT. It yields the protein CASSLSPGTGGSYNSPLHF.